These 12 T cell receptor beta chains were sequenced from one sample in a study of identical twins' blood T cells. TCRdb used MiXCR to reprocess the 5' RACE reads, holding one entry per CDR3 protein. Among about 370,000 distinct CDR3 sequences listed, approximately 30% were seen once. Sequenced material: PBMCs. The source of these receptors is a woman aged 18 to 55 in good health.

The chain uses TRBV29-1 and TRBJ2-7, with 9 bases aligning to TRBD1. With 5 bases clipped from V and 3 bases from J, the junction kept 8 bases outside the gene matches. The CDR3 has 14 residues. CDR1 SQVTM and CDR2 ANQGSEA come from the germline V gene. The CDR3 region has the DNA TGCAGCGTTACAGGGGGCCTGAAAGGCTACGAGCAGTACTTC. Translated, it gives CSVTGGLKGYEQYF.

V usage is TRBV20-1 and J usage is TRBJ1-5, with D perhaps matching TRBD1 (5 bases). Per germline, CDR1 DFQATT and CDR2 SNEGSKA (reference sequence). Trimming stripped 1 base from V and 8 bases from J, with 18 bases between. The CDR3 has 15 amino acids. In DNA form, the CDR3 reads TGCAGTGCTAGAGCCACCACCGCAGGGTTAGAGCCCCAGCATTTT. Translating it yields CSARATTAGLEPQHF.

The chain is built from TRBV20-1 and TRBJ1-2; D possibly corresponds to TRBD1 (6 bases). The germline CDR1 and CDR2 sequences are DFQATT and SNEGSKA (reference sequence). CDR3 length: 13 residues. Trimming stripped 3 bases from V and 8 bases from J, with 16 bases between. The CDR3, as DNA: TGCAGTGCTAGTGGCTCCCCAGGGGAAGGCTACACCTTC. Protein product: CSASGSPGEGYTF.

In this sample, this clonotype turned up a few times. The chain couples TRBV20-1 to TRBJ2-1; 12 bases line up with TRBD2. The CDR3 consists of 16 residues. Germline V gene sequence: CDR1 DFQATT, CDR2 SNEGSKA (reference sequence). J lost 2 bases, V lost 6 bases, and 8 bases had no gene match. CDR3 sequence reads: CSAQDASGGAYNEQFF. As DNA, the CDR3 is TGCAGTGCCCAGGATGCTAGCGGGGGGGCCTACAATGAGCAGTTCTTC.

V usage is TRBV20-1 and J usage is TRBJ2-1; 7 bases map to TRBD1. From germline, CDR1 is DFQATT and CDR2 SNEGSKA (reference sequence). J was trimmed by 8 bases and V by 5 bases; bases with no gene match: 6. This CDR3 contains 12 residues. The CDR3 DNA reads TGCAGTGCTGAACAGGGGCCGGATGAGCAGTTCTTC. The encoded protein is CSAEQGPDEQFF.

The J gene is TRBJ1-6, the V gene TRBV20-1; 7 nucleotides line up with TRBD1. V was clipped by 8 bases and J by 7 bases; unmatched bases: 11. This CDR3 is 14 amino acids long. The V gene's germline CDR1 is DFQATT and CDR2 SNEGSKA (reference sequence). CDR3 sequence: CSSKPTGNNSPLHF. The CDR3 nucleotides are TGCAGTTCCAAACCGACAGGGAACAATTCACCCCTCCACTTT.

This clonotype was picked up many times. The CDR3 bases are TGTGCCAGCAGTTCGCAGGGAGAAGCTTTCTTT. Translated: CASSSQGEAFF. The chain combines TRBV7-9 with TRBJ1-1; perhaps TRBD1 as D (5 bases). The germline V and J ends were trimmed by 6 bases and 8 bases, with 10 bases remaining between them. Germline V lookup: CDR1 SEHNR, CDR2 FQNEAQ (reference sequence). This CDR3 is 11 amino acids long.

This clonotype was detected many times. The chain is built from TRBV20-1 and TRBJ1-4; D call uncertain. From germline, CDR1 is DFQATT and CDR2 SNEGSKA (reference sequence). The CDR3 sequence is 12 residues long. Deletions cut 3 bases from V and 8 bases from J, with 10 bases between. The CDR3 loop reads CSASKSSEKLFF. The DNA for the CDR3 is TGCAGTGCTAGCAAGTCGAGCGAAAAACTGTTTTTT.

The chain couples TRBV6-5 to TRBJ1-1; D unclear. V gave up 2 bases and J gave up 3 bases, with 7 bases separating them. The CDR3 spans 13 residues. Germline V gives CDR1 MNHEY, CDR2 SVGAGI. The CDR3 sequence: CASSYQRDTEAFF. The CDR3 region has the DNA TGTGCCAGCAGTTACCAGAGGGACACTGAAGCTTTCTTT.

The V gene is TRBV15, the J gene TRBJ1-1, with 7 bases lining up with TRBD1. CDR1 and CDR2 (germline): LNHNV, YYDKDF (reference sequence). With 1 base clipped from V and 5 bases from J, the junction kept 4 bases outside the gene matches. The CDR3 totals 14 residues. The CDR3 nucleotides read TGTGCCACCAGCAGAGCAGGGGGGGGGACTGAAGCTTTCTTT. As protein: CATSRAGGGTEAFF.

This clonotype has a handful of counts. CDR3 sequence reads: CASSLSSGKSGRIHYGYTF. In DNA, the CDR3 is TGTGCCAGCAGCTTATCGTCGGGGAAATCCGGCAGGATACACTATGGCTACACCTTC. The chain employs TRBV13 and TRBJ1-2; D gene ambiguous. The V gene lost 2 bases and the J gene lost 3 bases, with 25 bases spanning the gap. From germline, CDR1 is PRHDT and CDR2 FYEKMQ (reference sequence). The CDR3 covers 19 residues.

In regard to this clonotype: A much larger clonotype is one base distant, so this may be a read error. The chain links TRBV11-2 to TRBJ2-3; D gene unclear. Germline CDR1 and CDR2: SGHAT and FQNNGV. This CDR3 has 15 amino acids. In DNA, the CDR3 is TGTGCCAGCAGCTTTCGGAAGCCCGGCACAGATACGAAGTATTTT. The encoded protein is CASSFRKPGTDTKYF.